One sample yielded the 18 T cell receptor beta chains listed below, sequenced in a study of T-cell reconstitution after alpha-beta-depleted transplantation in children. The TCRbeta library was prepared with unique molecular identifiers. TCRdb used MiXCR to reprocess the PCR reads, holding one entry per CDR3 protein. The sample consists of 490,000 or so distinct CDR3 sequences, approximately 10% of them appearing once. Sample: PBMCs, taken before TCRalphabeta/CD19-depleted stem cell transplant. Receptor source: a child between 2 and 9 years old with inherited bone marrow failure, due to receive a stem cell transplant.

This clonotype was picked up many times. V gene TRBV5-1 combines with J gene TRBJ2-1, with TRBD2 matching 9 bases. From germline, CDR1 is SGHRS and CDR2 YFSETQ. The CDR3 consists of 15 residues. Germline trimming cut 6 bases from V and 12 bases from J; bases unmatched to any gene: 16. This CDR3 reads CASKEVAGAKLGQFF. Here the CDR3 DNA reads TGCGCCAGCAAAGAGGTAGCGGGAGCAAAACTGGGGCAGTTCTTC.

This clonotype is a singleton in its sample. A much larger clone sits a single nucleotide away, making a read error possible. V gene TRBV5-1 combines with J gene TRBJ2-5; D perhaps matches TRBD2 (6 bases). The CDR3 loop spans 14 amino acids. Germline V lookup: CDR1 SGHRS, CDR2 YFSETQ. CDR3 residues: CASSPDGGGETQCF. As DNA, the CDR3 is TGCGCCAGCAGCCCGGATGGGGGAGGAGAGACCCAGTGCTTC.

This clonotype was observed many times. The V gene is TRBV20-1, the J gene TRBJ2-7; TRBD1 might be the D (5 bases). CDR1 is DFQATT and CDR2 is SNEGSKA in the germline V gene (reference sequence). The CDR3 is 15 amino acids. V lost 1 base and J lost 0, with 13 bases in between. CDR3 residues: CSARAPTVFSYEQYF. Here the CDR3 DNA reads TGCAGTGCTAGAGCCCCGACAGTTTTCTCCTACGAGCAGTACTTC.

The rearrangement uses TRBV27 and TRBJ2-7; no firm D call. Germline values: CDR1 MNHEY, CDR2 SMNVEV (reference sequence). This CDR3 is built from 14 residues. V was clipped by 7 bases and J by 0 bases, with 13 bases between them. CDR3 nucleotide sequence: TGTGCCAGCACCCCTTTTGTCAGCTCCTACGAGCAGTACTTC. Amino acids: CASTPFVSSYEQYF.

This clonotype was picked up a small number of times. The chain recombines TRBV12-3 or TRBV12-4 with TRBJ2-2; 11 positions match TRBD2. This CDR3 spans 16 amino acids. V lost 6 bases, J lost 5 bases, and 8 bases stayed unmatched. The CDR3: CASSPGTSGLTGELFF. The CDR3 DNA reads as TGTGCCAGCAGCCCCGGGACTAGCGGTTTAACCGGGGAGCTGTTTTTT.

This clonotype turned up a few times. This CDR3 reads CASRFSSGEAFF. CDR3 in DNA: TGTGCCAGCAGGTTTTCGTCGGGTGAAGCTTTCTTT. The chain uses TRBV28 and TRBJ1-1; D gene uncertain. V was pared by 6 bases and J by 7 bases, with 12 bases between. The germline V gene encodes CDR1 MDHEN and CDR2 SYDVKM. There are 12 residues in the CDR3.

This clonotype appeared a few times. This chain uses TRBV7-9 with TRBJ2-5; a weak D match, TRBD2 (5 bases). V was shortened by 5 bases and J by 3 bases, with 13 bases between the two germline ends. Germline CDR1 and CDR2: SEHNR and FQNEAQ (reference sequence). The CDR3 contains 14 residues. The CDR3 sequence: CASSLVETKETQYF. The CDR3 DNA follows: TGTGCCAGCAGCCTAGTCGAGACTAAAGAGACCCAGTACTTC.

This clonotype was detected ten times or more. The chain is built from TRBV20-1 and TRBJ1-4, with TRBD1 identical over 7 bases. Germline assignment: CDR1 DFQATT and CDR2 SNEGSKA (reference sequence). The CDR3 loop spans 14 amino acids. V was clipped by 1 base and J by 7 bases; unmatched bases: 6. As DNA, the CDR3 is TGCAGTGCTAGAGGGGAGGACAGGAGTGAAAAACTGTTTTTT. Translating gives CSARGEDRSEKLFF.

On this clonotype: Since a much larger clone is just one base distant, this may be a read error. The chain links TRBV12-3 or TRBV12-4 to TRBJ2-2, with D possibly called TRBD1 or TRBD2 (6 bases each). The CDR3 loop spans 17 amino acids. The CDR3 DNA reads as TGTGTCAGCAGTCCTTCCAAGAGGGGGGCGCGCACCGGGGAGCTGTTTTTT. This encodes CVSSPSKRGARTGELFF.

This clonotype has ten or more counts. J is TRBJ2-1 and V is TRBV28; 11 bases fit TRBD2. Germline V gene lookup returns CDR1 MDHEN and CDR2 SYDVKM. Germline trimming cut 6 bases from V and 8 bases from J; bases unmatched to any gene: 6. The CDR3 runs 14 residues. In DNA, the CDR3 is TGTGCCAGCAGACTAGCGGGAGAAGCAGATGAGCAGTTCTTC. It encodes CASRLAGEADEQFF.

This clonotype has ten or more counts. The chain recombines TRBV6-6 with TRBJ1-2; a possible D gene is TRBD1 (5 bases). The CDR3 has 13 amino acids. V was shortened by 8 bases and J by 4 bases, with 14 bases between the two germline ends. The germline gives CDR1 MNHNY, CDR2 SVGAGI (reference sequence). The CDR3 region is CASAPGYGYGYTF. The CDR3, as DNA: TGTGCCAGCGCCCCAGGGTACGGCTATGGCTACACCTTC.

The sample holds many counts of this clonotype. V is TRBV15 and J is TRBJ2-1; 8 positions agree with TRBD2. CDR3 length: 20 residues. The V gene's germline CDR1 is LNHNV and CDR2 YYDKDF (reference sequence). V lost 0 bases and J lost 0; bases outside the gene matches: 13. CDR3 loop: CATSRDRWLAGASSYNEQFF. The CDR3 nucleotides read TGTGCCACCAGCAGAGATCGTTGGCTAGCGGGCGCCAGCTCCTACAATGAGCAGTTCTTC. Using reference TRBV15 and TRBJ2-1 for the parts outside the CDR3, the full variable domain is DAMVIQNPRYQVTQFGKPVTLSCSQTLNHNVMYWYQQKSSQAPKLLFHYYDKDFNNEADTPDNFQSRRPNTSFCFLDIRSPGLGDTAMYLCATSRDRWLAGASSYNEQFFGPGTRLTVL.

This clonotype appeared many times. The chain has TRBV11-3 and TRBJ2-1; 10 bases are a match to TRBD1. Per germline, CDR1 SGHNT and CDR2 YENEEA. Trimming took 3 bases from V and 8 from J; bases not matched to a gene: 4. This CDR3 has 14 residues. The CDR3 is CASSLRTGGHEQFF. CDR3 nucleotides: TGTGCCAGCAGCTTGCGGACAGGGGGACATGAGCAGTTCTTC. Drawing the rest from reference TRBV11-3 and TRBJ2-1, the complete variable domain is EAGVVQSPRYKIIEKKQPVAFWCNPISGHNTLYWYLQNLGQGPELLIRYENEEAVDDSQLPKDRFSAERLKGVDSTLKIQPAELGDSAVYLCASSLRTGGHEQFFGPGTRLTVL.

Details on this clonotype: With a much larger clone just one base away, this may be a read error. The chain recombines TRBV20-1 with TRBJ2-7, with 13 bases fitting TRBD2. Trimming took 1 base from V and 5 from J; bases not matched to a gene: 5. The CDR3 spans 15 residues. Germline V gene sequence: CDR1 DFQATT, CDR2 SNEGSKA (reference sequence). CDR3 coding DNA: TGCAGTGCTAGAGTGACTAGCGGGAGGTTCGACGAGCAGTACTTC. Translation gives CSARVTSGRFDEQYF.

This clonotype was observed at least ten times. The chain is built from TRBV7-8 and TRBJ2-7; the match to TRBD2 covers 14 bases. J was trimmed by 1 base and V by 5 bases; bases with no gene match: 10. Germline V gene lookup returns CDR1 SGHVS and CDR2 FQNEAQ. The CDR3 is 18 amino acids. This chain's CDR3 is CASSPGTSGSGPSYEQYF. The CDR3 nucleotides read TGTGCCAGCAGCCCCGGGACTAGCGGGAGCGGGCCATCCTACGAGCAGTACTTC. Using reference TRBV7-8 and TRBJ2-7 for the parts outside the CDR3, the full variable domain is GAGVSQSPRYKVAKRGQDVALRCDPISGHVSLFWYQQALGQGPEFLTYFQNEAQLDKSGLPSDRFFAERPEGSVSTLKIQRTQQEDSAVYLCASSPGTSGSGPSYEQYFGPGTRLTVT.

This clonotype was seen ten or more times. A read error may produce the germline difference seen at one junction end. The V gene is TRBV27, the J gene TRBJ1-2; 11 positions match TRBD1. This CDR3 region has 14 residues. Germline V gene sequence: CDR1 MNHEY, CDR2 SMNVEV (reference sequence). The chain's CDR3 is CASRGQGAYYGYTF. The CDR3 region has the DNA TGTGCCAGCAGAGGACAGGGGGCCTACTATGGCTATACCTTC.

This clonotype was recorded many times. This chain connects TRBV29-1 to TRBJ2-1, with D unclear. Per the germline V gene, CDR1 is SQVTM and CDR2 is ANQGSEA. The germline V and J ends were trimmed by 2 bases and 0 bases, with 8 bases remaining between them. This CDR3 has 14 residues. CDR3 sequence: CSVERRSSYNEQFF. CDR3 sequence (DNA): TGCAGCGTTGAAAGGCGCAGCTCCTACAATGAGCAGTTCTTC.

The chain has TRBV6-2 or TRBV6-3 and TRBJ2-1; TRBD2 aligns across 7 bases. The CDR3 consists of 17 residues. J gave up 8 bases and V 5 bases, and 18 bases lay outside the gene matches. CDR1 MNHEY and CDR2 SVGEGT come from the germline V gene. This CDR3 is CASSLRVYAGALDEQFF. CDR3 coding DNA: TGTGCCAGCAGTCTAAGGGTCTATGCGGGAGCCTTGGATGAGCAGTTCTTC.